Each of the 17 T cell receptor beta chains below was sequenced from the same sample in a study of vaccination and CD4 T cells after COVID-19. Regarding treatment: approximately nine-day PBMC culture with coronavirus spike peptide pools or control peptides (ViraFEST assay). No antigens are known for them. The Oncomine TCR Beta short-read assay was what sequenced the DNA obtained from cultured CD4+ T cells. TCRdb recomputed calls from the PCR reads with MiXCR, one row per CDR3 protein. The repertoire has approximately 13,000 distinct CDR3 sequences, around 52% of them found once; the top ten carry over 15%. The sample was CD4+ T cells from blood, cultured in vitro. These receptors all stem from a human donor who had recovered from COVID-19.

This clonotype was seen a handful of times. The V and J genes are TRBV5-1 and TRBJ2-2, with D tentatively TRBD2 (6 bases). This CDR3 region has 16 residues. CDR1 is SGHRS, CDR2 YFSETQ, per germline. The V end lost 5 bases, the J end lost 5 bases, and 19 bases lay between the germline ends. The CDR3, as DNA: TGCGCCAGCAGTGGGTCTAGCGACCGCGGGACCGGGGAGCTGTTTTTT. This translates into CASSGSSDRGTGELFF.

This CDR3 reads CASSEQGATSGNTIYF. The CDR3 DNA sequence: TGTGCCAGCAGTGAACAGGGGGCAACCTCTGGAAACACCATATATTTT. The V and J genes are TRBV2 and TRBJ1-3; 8 bases are shared with TRBD1. This CDR3 spans 16 amino acids. Germline assignment: CDR1 SNHLY and CDR2 FYNNEI. Germline trimming cut 2 bases from V and 0 bases from J; bases unmatched to any gene: 3. Supplemented by reference TRBV2 and TRBJ1-3, the full variable domain reads EPEVTQTPSHQVTQMGQEVILRCVPISNHLYFYWYRQILGQKVEFLVSFYNNEISEKSEIFDDQFSVERPDGSNFTLKIRSTKLEDSAMYFCASSEQGATSGNTIYFGEGSWLTVV.

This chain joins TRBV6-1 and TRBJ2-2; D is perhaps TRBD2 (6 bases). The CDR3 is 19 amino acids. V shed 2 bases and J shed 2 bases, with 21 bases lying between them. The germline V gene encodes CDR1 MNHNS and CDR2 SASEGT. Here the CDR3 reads CASSERPLISGTNTGELFF. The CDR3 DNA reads TGTGCCAGCAGTGAAAGACCCCTGATTAGCGGTACTAACACCGGGGAGCTGTTTTTT.

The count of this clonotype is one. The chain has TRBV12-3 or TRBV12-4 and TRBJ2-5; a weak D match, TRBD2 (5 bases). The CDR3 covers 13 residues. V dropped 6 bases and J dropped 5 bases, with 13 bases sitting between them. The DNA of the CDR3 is TGTGCCAGCAGATCCCGGCGCGGGGAGACCCAGTACTTC. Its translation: CASRSRRGETQYF.

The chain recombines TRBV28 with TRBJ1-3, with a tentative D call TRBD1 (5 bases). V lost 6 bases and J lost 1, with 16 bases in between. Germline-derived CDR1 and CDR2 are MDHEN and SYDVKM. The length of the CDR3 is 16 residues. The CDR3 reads CASSATGGDSGNTIYF. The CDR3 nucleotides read TGTGCCAGCAGCGCCACCGGGGGTGATTCTGGAAACACCATATATTTT.

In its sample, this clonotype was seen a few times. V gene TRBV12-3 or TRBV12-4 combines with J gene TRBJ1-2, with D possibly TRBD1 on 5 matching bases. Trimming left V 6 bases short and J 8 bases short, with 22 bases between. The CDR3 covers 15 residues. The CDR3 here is CASRTTGTQAAGYTF. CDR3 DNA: TGTGCCAGCAGAACAACCGGGACTCAAGCGGCAGGCTACACCTTC.

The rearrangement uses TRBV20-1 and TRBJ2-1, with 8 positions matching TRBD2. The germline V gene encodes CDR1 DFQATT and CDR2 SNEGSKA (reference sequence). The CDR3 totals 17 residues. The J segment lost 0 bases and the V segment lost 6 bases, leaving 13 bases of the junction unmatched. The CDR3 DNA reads TGCAGTGCCCGAGGGGGTAGCGGGGAGAGCTCCTACAATGAGCAGTTCTTC. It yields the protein CSARGGSGESSYNEQFF.

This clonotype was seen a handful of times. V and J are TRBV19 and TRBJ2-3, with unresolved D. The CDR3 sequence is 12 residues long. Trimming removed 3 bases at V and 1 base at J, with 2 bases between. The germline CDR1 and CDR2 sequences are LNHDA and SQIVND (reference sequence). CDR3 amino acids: CASSMGTDTQYF. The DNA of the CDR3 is TGTGCCAGTAGTATGGGCACAGATACGCAGTATTTT.

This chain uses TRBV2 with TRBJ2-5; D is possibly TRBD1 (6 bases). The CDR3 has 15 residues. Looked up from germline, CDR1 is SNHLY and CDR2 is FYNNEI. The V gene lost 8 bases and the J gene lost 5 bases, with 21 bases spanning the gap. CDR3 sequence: CASQDAGVVDETQYF. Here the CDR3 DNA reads TGTGCCAGCCAAGATGCAGGGGTGGTCGATGAGACCCAGTACTTC.

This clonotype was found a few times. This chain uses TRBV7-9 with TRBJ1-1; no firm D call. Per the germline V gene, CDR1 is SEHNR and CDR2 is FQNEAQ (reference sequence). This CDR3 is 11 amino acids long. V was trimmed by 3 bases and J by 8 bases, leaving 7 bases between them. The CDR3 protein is CASSFVEEAFF. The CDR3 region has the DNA TGTGCCAGCAGCTTCGTAGAAGAAGCTTTCTTT.

The CDR3 is CASIRQGARETQYF. CDR3 bases: TGTGCCAGCATTAGACAGGGGGCGCGAGAGACCCAGTACTTC. The chain recombines TRBV2 with TRBJ2-5, with TRBD1 matching over 10 bases. V was clipped by 7 bases and J by 4 bases; unmatched bases: 6. The CDR3 totals 14 residues. Germline assignment: CDR1 SNHLY and CDR2 FYNNEI.

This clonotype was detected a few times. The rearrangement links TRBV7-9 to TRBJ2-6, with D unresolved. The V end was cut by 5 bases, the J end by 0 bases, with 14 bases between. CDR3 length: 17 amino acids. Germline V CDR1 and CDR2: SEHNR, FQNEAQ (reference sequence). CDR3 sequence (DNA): TGTGCCAGCAGCCGTTATGTCCCGGGCTCTGGGGCCAACGTCCTGACTTTC. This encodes CASSRYVPGSGANVLTF. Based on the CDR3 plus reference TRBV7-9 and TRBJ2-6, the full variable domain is DTGVSQNPRHKITKRGQNVTFRCDPISEHNRLYWYRQTLGQGPEFLTYFQNEAQLEKSRLLSDRFSAERPKGSFSTLEIQRTEQGDSAMYLCASSRYVPGSGANVLTFGAGSRLTVL.

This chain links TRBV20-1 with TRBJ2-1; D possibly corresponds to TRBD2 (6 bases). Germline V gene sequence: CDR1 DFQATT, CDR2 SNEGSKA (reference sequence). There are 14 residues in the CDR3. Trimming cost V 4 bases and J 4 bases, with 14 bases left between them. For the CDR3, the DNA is TGCAGTGCTATCGGGAGTTATTCTTACAATGAGCAGTTCTTC. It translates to CSAIGSYSYNEQFF.

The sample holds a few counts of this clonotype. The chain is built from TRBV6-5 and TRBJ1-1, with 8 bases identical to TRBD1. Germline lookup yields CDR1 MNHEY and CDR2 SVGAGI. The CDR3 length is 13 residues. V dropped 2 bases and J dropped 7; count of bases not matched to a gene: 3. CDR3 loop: CASSYQGAGEAFF. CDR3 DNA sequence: TGTGCCAGCAGTTACCAGGGGGCTGGTGAAGCTTTCTTT.

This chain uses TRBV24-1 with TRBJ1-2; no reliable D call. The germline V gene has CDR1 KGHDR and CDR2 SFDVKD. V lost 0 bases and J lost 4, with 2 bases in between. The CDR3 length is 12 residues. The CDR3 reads CATSDLAYGYTF. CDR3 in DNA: TGTGCCACCAGTGATTTGGCCTATGGCTACACCTTC.

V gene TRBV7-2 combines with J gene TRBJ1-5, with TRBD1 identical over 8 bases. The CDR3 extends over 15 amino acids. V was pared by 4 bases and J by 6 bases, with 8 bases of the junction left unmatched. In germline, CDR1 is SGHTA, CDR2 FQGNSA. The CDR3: CASSYDRGGGQPQHF. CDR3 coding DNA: TGTGCCAGCAGCTATGACAGGGGCGGAGGTCAGCCCCAGCATTTT. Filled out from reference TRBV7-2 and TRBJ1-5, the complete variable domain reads GAGVSQSPSNKVTEKGKDVELRCDPISGHTALYWYRQSLGQGLEFLIYFQGNSAPDKSGLPSDRFSAERTGGSVSTLTIQRTQQEDSAVYLCASSYDRGGGQPQHFGDGTRLSIL.

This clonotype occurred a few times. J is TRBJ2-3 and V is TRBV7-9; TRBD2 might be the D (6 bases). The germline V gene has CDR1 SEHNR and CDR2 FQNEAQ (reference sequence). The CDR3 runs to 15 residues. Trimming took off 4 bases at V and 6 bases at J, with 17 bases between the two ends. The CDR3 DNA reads TGTGCCAGCAGCTCTGCCACGCCGGCGGGGGATACGCAGTATTTT. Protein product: CASSSATPAGDTQYF. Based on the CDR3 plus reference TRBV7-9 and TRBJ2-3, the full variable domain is DTGVSQNPRHKITKRGQNVTFRCDPISEHNRLYWYRQTLGQGPEFLTYFQNEAQLEKSRLLSDRFSAERPKGSFSTLEIQRTEQGDSAMYLCASSSATPAGDTQYFGPGTRLTVL.